Shown below are 21 T cell receptor beta chains from a single sample sequenced in a study of CD8+CD57+ T cells in acquired aplastic anemia. The sequenced patients had an expansion of CD8+CD57+ cells seen by flow cytometry. The study profiled TCR beta VDJ and CDR3 using genomic DNA as template. One entry per CDR3 protein results from TCRdb running MiXCR on the reads. The table has 450,000 to 600,000 distinct CDR3 sequences, about a third seen once; the top ten hold 0.7% to 1%. The sample was sorted CD4+, CD8+, or CD8+CD57+ T cells (not recorded which) from PBMCs. These receptor sequences come from a human donor with aplastic anemia.

The chain's CDR3 is CASRTQKMNTEAFF. Written as DNA, the CDR3 is TGTGCCAGCAGGACTCAGAAAATGAACACTGAAGCTTTCTTT. This chain links TRBV6-1 with TRBJ1-1; D call uncertain. Per germline, CDR1 MNHNS and CDR2 SASEGT. V dropped 6 bases and J dropped 0 bases, with 11 bases sitting between them. The CDR3 runs 14 residues.

CDR3 DNA sequence: TGTGCCAGCAGCTTATCCCCTGCCAAAAACATTCAGTACTTC. Its translation is CASSLSPAKNIQYF. The chain couples TRBV7-3 to TRBJ2-4; D remains unclear. V was trimmed by 2 bases and J by 1 base, leaving 6 bases between them. Germline V gene sequence: CDR1 SGHTA, CDR2 FQGTGA. The CDR3 has 14 amino acids.

A word on this clonotype: This sequence may be a read error, since a much larger clone differs from it by one base. The chain is built from TRBV20-1 and TRBJ2-7; 7 bases map to TRBD1. This CDR3 comprises 14 residues. Germline-derived CDR1 and CDR2 are DFQATT and SNEGSKA (reference sequence). The CDR3 coding sequence is TGCAGTGCTAGCCTCCAGGGGGTAGCCTACGAGCAGTGCTTC. This gives the protein CSASLQGVAYEQCF.

The chain couples TRBV29-1 to TRBJ2-7; 7 bases map to TRBD2. The CDR3 is made up of 11 amino acids. Germline V gene data show CDR1 as SQVTM and CDR2 as ANQGSEA. The junction had 1 base not matched to a gene; V was cut back by 7 bases and J by 1 base. The CDR3 region is CSEAGSYEQYF. CDR3 sequence (DNA): TGCAGCGAAGCGGGGTCCTACGAGCAGTACTTC.

This rearrangement joins TRBV2 to TRBJ2-7; 7 nucleotides match TRBD2. The CDR3 is 14 residues long. Losses at the gene ends were 6 bases for V and 2 bases for J; bases not matched to a gene: 7. Germline V lookup: CDR1 SNHLY, CDR2 FYNNEI. For the CDR3, the DNA is TGTGCCAGCAGGCGCGGGACTAAAGCCTACGAGCAGTACTTC. Translated: CASRRGTKAYEQYF.

This clonotype came up many times. CDR3 amino acids: CASSFPAGGTDTQYF. The DNA for the CDR3 is TGTGCCAGCAGCTTTCCAGCGGGGGGGACAGATACGCAGTATTTT. The chain couples TRBV11-2 to TRBJ2-3; TRBD2 matches 10 bases. The CDR3 runs 15 residues. Trimming took 3 bases from V and 3 from J; bases not matched to a gene: 3. Germline CDR1 and CDR2: SGHAT and FQNNGV.

The chain has TRBV6-1 and TRBJ1-5, with 7 bases identical to TRBD1. J was trimmed by 3 bases and V by 5 bases; bases with no gene match: 7. This CDR3 has 15 residues. CDR1 is MNHNS, CDR2 SASEGT, per germline. CDR3 nucleotides: TGTGCCAGCAGTCGGACAGGATTCGACAATCAGCCCCAGCATTTT. Its translation: CASSRTGFDNQPQHF.

The chain links TRBV18 to TRBJ1-6; D is unresolved. The length of the CDR3 is 13 residues. The germline CDR1 and CDR2 sequences are KGHSH and LQKENI. The V gene lost 3 bases and the J gene lost 14 bases, with 14 bases spanning the gap. CDR3 DNA sequence: TGTGCCAGCTCACCGGACCCGGCGGAGGCCCTCCACTTT. Encoded protein: CASSPDPAEALHF.

This clonotype turned up a few times. The chain has TRBV20-1 and TRBJ1-5, with D maybe TRBD1 (5 bases). Germline CDR1 reads DFQATT; CDR2 reads SNEGSKA (reference sequence). The CDR3 loop spans 14 amino acids. The V end was cut by 0 bases, the J end by 2 bases, with 8 bases between. The CDR3 coding sequence is TGCAGTGCTAGAGAAGGGGCGGGCAATCAGCCCCAGCATTTT. Amino acid sequence: CSAREGAGNQPQHF.

This clonotype was seen at least ten times. CDR3 amino acids: CASSQDGQSDYGYTF. The CDR3 DNA reads as TGCGCCAGCAGCCAAGACGGACAGTCCGACTATGGCTACACCTTC. The rearrangement joins TRBV4-3 to TRBJ1-2; D perhaps matches TRBD1 (6 bases). The CDR3 runs 15 residues. V was clipped by 0 bases and J by 3 bases, with 11 bases between them. Per germline, CDR1 LGHNA and CDR2 YSLEER.

This clonotype was counted only a few times. The chain is built from TRBV20-1 and TRBJ2-2, with D possibly being TRBD1 (5 bases). The V and J ends lost 4 bases and 5 bases respectively, with 14 bases between them. This CDR3 is built from 14 residues. Germline CDR1 and CDR2: DFQATT and SNEGSKA (reference sequence). CDR3 sequence reads: CSAKSGLRTGELFF. The DNA of the CDR3 is TGCAGTGCTAAATCAGGGTTGCGTACCGGGGAGCTGTTTTTT.

This clonotype was recorded many times. The gene calls are TRBV2 and TRBJ2-5; D remains ambiguous. Germline assignment: CDR1 SNHLY and CDR2 FYNNEI. Trimming removed 3 bases at V and 5 bases at J, with 7 bases between. The CDR3 covers 12 residues. The CDR3 region has the DNA TGTGCCAGCAGTGAGGATGGGGAGACCCAGTACTTC. Protein product: CASSEDGETQYF.

The chain combines TRBV12-3 or TRBV12-4 with TRBJ1-5, with 7 bases aligning to TRBD1. V dropped 3 bases and J dropped 0; count of bases not matched to a gene: 5. This CDR3 spans 16 amino acids. The CDR3 spells CASSFGQAYSNQPQHF. CDR3 DNA sequence: TGTGCCAGCAGTTTTGGACAGGCGTATAGCAATCAGCCCCAGCATTTT.

CDR3 in DNA: TGTGCCATCGACGGGGGGATTCATGGCTACACCTTC. This translates into CAIDGGIHGYTF. This rearrangement joins TRBV19 to TRBJ1-2; the D gene is possibly TRBD1 (5 bases). CDR1 and CDR2 from the germline V gene are LNHDA and SQIVND (reference sequence). The CDR3 consists of 12 residues. The V and J ends lost 10 bases and 6 bases respectively, with 15 bases between them. Using reference TRBV19 and TRBJ1-2 for the parts outside the CDR3, the full variable domain is DGGITQSPKYLFRKEGQNVTLSCEQNLNHDAMYWYRQDPGQGLRLIYYSQIVNDFQKGDIAEGYSVSREKKESFPLTVTSAQKNPTAFYLCAIDGGIHGYTFGSGTRLTVV.

The gene calls are TRBV20-1 and TRBJ2-7, with TRBD2 matching over 16 bases. This CDR3 is 14 amino acids long. Germline V lookup: CDR1 DFQATT, CDR2 SNEGSKA (reference sequence). J was trimmed by 7 bases and V by 5 bases; bases with no gene match: 5. Here the CDR3 DNA reads TGCAGTGCTGGGACTAGCGGGGGGGCGGAAGAGCAGTACTTC. Translation gives CSAGTSGGAEEQYF.

With regard to this clonotype: A read error may be the cause here, since a much bigger clone is one base away. V usage is TRBV20-1 and J usage is TRBJ2-7; 7 bases fit TRBD1. The CDR3 spans 12 residues. The germline gives CDR1 DFQATT, CDR2 SNEGSKA (reference sequence). Here the CDR3 DNA reads TGCAGTGGGAGACAGGGTACCTACGGGCAGTACTTC. Amino acid sequence: CSGRQGTYGQYF.

This clonotype was detected many times. This sequence joins TRBV7-3 and TRBJ2-5; TRBD1 aligns across 8 bases. Germline CDR1 reads SGHTA; CDR2 reads FQGTGA. Trimming at V came to 4 bases and at J to 8 bases, leaving 6 bases not matched to a gene. This CDR3 contains 13 residues. Written as DNA, the CDR3 is TGTGCCAGCAGCTCCGGACAGGGCACAACCCAGTACTTC. Translating gives CASSSGQGTTQYF. Together with reference TRBV7-3 and TRBJ2-5, the CDR3 gives the full variable domain: GAGVSQTPSNKVTEKGKYVELRCDPISGHTALYWYRQSLGQGPEFLIYFQGTGAADDSGLPNDRFFAVRPEGSVSTLKIQRTERGDSAVYLCASSSGQGTTQYFGPGTRLLVL.

The J gene is TRBJ2-3, the V gene TRBV7-3, with 8 bases aligning to TRBD1. V shed 5 bases, J shed 5 bases, and the junction held 9 bases outside the gene matches. CDR3 length: 15 residues. Per germline, CDR1 SGHTA and CDR2 FQGTGA. The chain's CDR3 is CASSINRGSVDTQYF. Written as DNA, the CDR3 is TGTGCCAGCAGCATAAACAGGGGGTCCGTAGATACGCAGTATTTT.

In the case of this clonotype: Possible read error: a much larger clone is one base away. V is TRBV2 and J is TRBJ2-6; D possibly corresponds to TRBD1 (5 bases). The CDR3 covers 15 residues. Looked up from germline, CDR1 is SNHLY and CDR2 is FYNNEI. CDR3 in DNA: TGTGCCAGCAGGGCTTTTTCTTCTGGGGCCAAAGTCCTGACTTTC. Its protein is CASRAFSSGAKVLTF.

The CDR3 region has the DNA TGTGCCAGCAGCCCCTCTTGGGCCGCCGTGACCAATGAGCAGTTCTTC. Translation gives CASSPSWAAVTNEQFF. The chain employs TRBV9 and TRBJ2-1; no firm D call. Germline values: CDR1 SGDLS, CDR2 YYNGEE. The V gene lost 4 bases and the J gene lost 6 bases, with 20 bases spanning the gap. This CDR3 has 16 residues. The full variable domain, with the rest looked up from reference TRBV9 and TRBJ2-1, is DSGVTQTPKHLITATGQRVTLRCSPRSGDLSVYWYQQSLDQGLQFLIQYYNGEERAKGNILERFSAQQFPDLHSELNLSSLELGDSALYFCASSPSWAAVTNEQFFGPGTRLTVL.

The chain links TRBV20-1 to TRBJ2-5, with TRBD2 identical over 11 bases. Per germline, CDR1 DFQATT and CDR2 SNEGSKA (reference sequence). The CDR3 contains 15 residues. V was clipped by 0 bases and J by 4 bases; unmatched bases: 4. The CDR3 region is CSARDTSGSRETQYF. The CDR3 coding sequence is TGCAGTGCTAGAGATACTAGCGGGAGCCGAGAGACCCAGTACTTC.